Each of the 31 T cell receptor beta chains below was sequenced from the same sample in a study of blood T cell repertoires in COVID-19. This table comes from immunoSEQ multiplex PCR, and its TCRdb copy is limited to in-frame clones, with some not included. The repertoire includes roughly 49,000 clones, about 89% of them detected once, and about a quarter sits in the top ten. Sequencing was performed on peripheral blood. Receptors originate from a human donor in a cohort sampled during active COVID-19.

The chain has TRBV6-2 or TRBV6-3 and TRBJ2-1; TRBD2 aligns across 9 bases. The junction had 9 bases not matched to a gene; V was cut back by 6 bases and J by 3 bases. The CDR3 has 16 residues. The V gene's germline CDR1 is MNHEY and CDR2 SVGEGT. This CDR3 reads CASSPMTSGYYNEQFF. The DNA of the CDR3 is TGTGCCAGCAGCCCTATGACTAGCGGATACTACAATGAGCAGTTCTTC.

V and J are TRBV2 and TRBJ2-1, with D unclear. There are 12 residues in the CDR3. V was cut by 8 bases and J by 2 bases, with 7 bases left in between. Germline CDR1 and CDR2: SNHLY and FYNNEI. CDR3 sequence (DNA): TGTGCCAGCCTAGTGCCCTACAATGAGCAGTTCTTC. This encodes CASLVPYNEQFF.

V and J are TRBV18 and TRBJ2-7, with D tentatively TRBD2 (6 bases). Trimming shortened V by 0 bases and J by 6 bases, and 15 bases separated the two germline ends. In germline, CDR1 is KGHSH, CDR2 LQKENI. There are 15 residues in the CDR3. As DNA, the CDR3 is TGTGCCAGCTCACCACCGTCGGGAGAGAAAGGCGAGCAGTACTTC. This gives the protein CASSPPSGEKGEQYF.

The chain couples TRBV12-3 or TRBV12-4 to TRBJ2-7; 7 bases line up with TRBD2. The CDR3 spans 13 residues. V trimming: 3 bases; J trimming: 7 bases; junction bases outside the gene matches: 6. The CDR3 nucleotides read TGTGCCAGCAGTTTGGGCGGGAGAGAAGAGCAGTACGTC. It translates to CASSLGGREEQYV.

The V call is TRBV19, the J call TRBJ2-1, with 9 bases fitting TRBD2. The V segment lost 5 bases and the J segment 2 bases; nucleotides outside the gene matches: 7. Germline values: CDR1 LNHDA, CDR2 SQIVND (reference sequence). The CDR3 runs to 16 residues. The CDR3 bases are TGTGCCAGTAGTCAACTAGCGGGTCCGACCTACAATGAGCAGTTCTTC. This gives the protein CASSQLAGPTYNEQFF.

This clone was detected a few times. The rearrangement links TRBV7-8 to TRBJ2-7; 12 nucleotides match TRBD2. This CDR3 region has 16 residues. V was clipped by 5 bases and J by 3 bases; unmatched bases: 8. Germline CDR1 reads SGHVS; CDR2 reads FQNEAQ. The CDR3 nucleotides read TGTGCCAGCAGCCCCCGGACTAGCGGGACCGGCTACGAGCAGTACGTC. As protein: CASSPRTSGTGYEQYV.

This chain's CDR3 is CASMGGSTRDTQYF. The CDR3 DNA follows: TGTGCCAGTATGGGCGGGAGTACGAGAGATACGCAGTATTTT. The V and J genes are TRBV19 and TRBJ2-3, with 7 bases lining up with TRBD2. J lost 5 bases, V lost 7 bases, and 9 bases had no gene match. The CDR3 contains 14 residues. The germline CDR1 and CDR2 sequences are LNHDA and SQIVND (reference sequence).

This chain connects TRBV18 to TRBJ2-7; 7 nucleotides agree with TRBD2. The germline V gene encodes CDR1 KGHSH and CDR2 LQKENI. With V trimmed by 2 bases and J by 7 bases, 8 bases remained unmatched. The CDR3 loop spans 14 amino acids. The CDR3, as DNA: TGTGCCAGCTCACCAGGGGGGGGACTGGGAGAGCAGTACTTC. This encodes CASSPGGGLGEQYF. Full variable domain (missing parts from reference TRBV18 and TRBJ2-7): NAGVMQNPRHLVRRRGQEARLRCSPMKGHSHVYWYRQLPEEGLKFMVYLQKENIIDESGMPKERFSAEFPKEGPSILRIQQVVRGDSAAYFCASSPGGGLGEQYFGPGTRLTVT.

CDR3 DNA: TGTGCCAGCAGCCCCGGGGGGGCAGATACGCAGTATTTT. This codes for CASSPGGADTQYF. This chain joins TRBV7-3 and TRBJ2-3, with 8 bases aligning to TRBD2. V lost 5 bases, J lost 4 bases, and 2 bases stayed unmatched. Germline V CDR1 and CDR2: SGHTA, FQGTGA. The length of the CDR3 is 13 residues.

The chain is built from TRBV2 and TRBJ2-3; the D gene is possibly TRBD2 (5 bases). The V gene lost 8 bases and the J gene lost 6 bases, with 18 bases spanning the gap. The CDR3 sequence is 14 residues long. Germline CDR1 and CDR2: SNHLY and FYNNEI. The CDR3 protein is CASGLSSRVDTQYF. Written as DNA, the CDR3 is TGTGCCAGCGGCCTGTCTAGCCGAGTGGATACGCAGTATTTT.

CDR3: CASSLDEEDAFDTQYF. The CDR3 nucleotides are TGTGCCAGCAGCTTGGATGAGGAGGACGCGTTCGATACGCAGTATTTT. The chain employs TRBV5-4 and TRBJ2-3, with D perhaps matching TRBD2 (5 bases). Germline-derived CDR1 and CDR2 are SGHNT and YYREEE (reference sequence). V lost 0 bases, J lost 6 bases, and 17 bases lay in between. This CDR3 region has 16 residues.

This rearrangement joins TRBV9 to TRBJ2-3; D perhaps matches TRBD2 (5 bases). CDR1 and CDR2 from the germline V gene are SGDLS and YYNGEE. V lost 4 bases to trimming and J lost 3 bases, with 9 bases between them. The CDR3 sequence is 13 residues long. Here the CDR3 DNA reads TGTGCCAGCAGCCTCTCGGGGACAGATACGCAGTATTTT. It specifies CASSLSGTDTQYF.

V and J are TRBV5-6 and TRBJ1-1, with unresolved D. The CDR3 sequence is 14 residues long. V lost 7 bases and J lost 4, with 17 bases in between. CDR1 is SGHDT and CDR2 is YYEEEE in the germline V gene. The CDR3 sequence is CASEVSLERTEAFF. Written as DNA, the CDR3 is TGTGCCAGCGAGGTGAGTTTGGAGCGCACTGAAGCTTTCTTT. Based on the CDR3 plus reference TRBV5-6 and TRBJ1-1, the full variable domain is DAGVTQSPTHLIKTRGQQVTLRCSPKSGHDTVSWYQQALGQGPQFIFQYYEEEERQRGNFPDRFSGHQFPNYSSELNVNALLLGDSALYLCASEVSLERTEAFFGQGTRLTVV.

This chain uses TRBV19 with TRBJ1-5; maybe TRBD1 (5 bases). V was cut by 0 bases and J by 5 bases, with 8 bases left in between. This CDR3 has 14 amino acids. The germline V gene encodes CDR1 LNHDA and CDR2 SQIVND (reference sequence). CDR3 DNA: TGTGCCAGTAGTATAGACAGGGAATATCAGCCCCAGCATTTT. Its protein is CASSIDREYQPQHF.

The chain employs TRBV9 and TRBJ1-1; 10 nucleotides line up with TRBD1. CDR1 is SGDLS, CDR2 YYNGEE, per germline. J was trimmed by 4 bases and V by 2 bases; bases with no gene match: 2. The CDR3 extends over 14 amino acids. The CDR3 DNA is TGTGCCAGCAGCGTTAGACAGGGGGCCACTGAAGCTTTCTTT. It translates to CASSVRQGATEAFF.

This rearrangement joins TRBV9 to TRBJ2-5, with TRBD2 identical over 9 bases. The junction had 8 bases not matched to a gene; V was cut back by 3 bases and J by 5 bases. Germline V CDR1 and CDR2: SGDLS, YYNGEE. This CDR3 comprises 15 residues. The DNA of the CDR3 is TGTGCCAGCAGCGGACCTGGAGCGGGGGGTGAGACCCAGTACTTC. Its translation is CASSGPGAGGETQYF.

The gene calls are TRBV19 and TRBJ2-3, with 8 bases fitting TRBD2. V trimming: 3 bases; J trimming: 5 bases; junction bases outside the gene matches: 7. The CDR3 runs 15 residues. Looked up from germline, CDR1 is LNHDA and CDR2 is SQIVND (reference sequence). The CDR3, as DNA: TGTGCCAGTAGTATCCGGTGGCTAGCGGGAGATACGCAGTATTTT. This translates into CASSIRWLAGDTQYF.

This clone came up once. V is TRBV30 and J is TRBJ2-7; no definite D call. Germline CDR1 reads GTSNPN; CDR2 reads SVGIG (reference sequence). Trimming shortened V by 1 base and J by 3 bases, and 7 bases separated the two germline ends. This CDR3 has 12 residues. The CDR3 loop reads CAWSAPGYEQYV. CDR3 bases: TGTGCCTGGAGTGCCCCGGGCTACGAGCAGTACGTC.

The chain links TRBV2 to TRBJ2-3; the D gene is possibly TRBD1 (5 bases). Germline V gene sequence: CDR1 SNHLY, CDR2 FYNNEI. This CDR3 contains 15 residues. V dropped 4 bases and J dropped 0 bases, with 11 bases sitting between them. The CDR3 DNA reads TGTGCCAGCAGTGGGGGCGGCCCTAGCACAGATACGCAGTATTTT. It specifies CASSGGGPSTDTQYF.

The chain has TRBV2 and TRBJ1-3; D is unresolved. V lost 5 bases, J lost 6 bases, and 14 bases lay in between. CDR1 and CDR2 from the germline V gene are SNHLY and FYNNEI. There are 14 residues in the CDR3. Written as DNA, the CDR3 is TGTGCCAGCAGTTCAGAACGGAGGGAAAACACCATATATTTT. This translates into CASSSERRENTIYF.

The genes are TRBV24-1 and TRBJ1-2; D may be TRBD1 (6 bases). The CDR3 is made up of 13 amino acids. Trimming took 0 bases from V and 6 from J, leaving 7 bases between them. Germline lookup yields CDR1 KGHDR and CDR2 SFDVKD. The CDR3 nucleotides are TGTGCCACCAGTGATTTGGGGGGCGATGGCTACACCTTC. This sequence encodes CATSDLGGDGYTF.

The chain carries TRBV15 and TRBJ2-2; D may be TRBD2 (6 bases). In germline, CDR1 is LNHNV, CDR2 YYDKDF (reference sequence). The CDR3 has 14 residues. V was clipped by 5 bases and J by 5 bases, with 12 bases between them. Written as DNA, the CDR3 is TGTGCCACCAGCGGGGCTGCGGGGACCGGGGAGCTGTTTTTT. Amino acid sequence: CATSGAAGTGELFF.

The count of this clone is one. V usage is TRBV6-1 and J usage is TRBJ2-7; unclear D gene. Looked up from germline, CDR1 is MNHNS and CDR2 is SASEGT. The CDR3 extends over 15 amino acids. V was pared by 0 bases and J by 0 bases, with 9 bases between. DNA of the CDR3: TGTGCCAGCAGTGAAGCGCTGAGTAGCTCCTACGAGCAGTACTTC. Protein sequence: CASSEALSSSYEQYF.

The rearrangement joins TRBV24-1 to TRBJ1-1; 7 nucleotides agree with TRBD1. CDR1 and CDR2 (germline): KGHDR, SFDVKD. With 3 bases clipped from V and 6 bases from J, the junction kept 9 bases outside the gene matches. This CDR3 contains 15 residues. The CDR3 bases are TGTGCCACCAGTGATCGAACAGGGGCAGGGGCTGAAGCTTTCTTT. It translates to CATSDRTGAGAEAFF.

V and J are TRBV5-4 and TRBJ2-2; D uncertain. V dropped 4 bases and J dropped 1 base, with 11 bases sitting between them. The CDR3 length is 15 residues. Germline CDR1 SGHNT, CDR2 YYREEE (reference sequence). The CDR3 loop is CASSTTRGNTGELFF. The CDR3 nucleotides are TGTGCCAGCAGCACCACCCGAGGGAACACCGGGGAGCTGTTTTTT. The full variable domain, completed using reference TRBV5-4 and TRBJ2-2, is ETGVTQSPTHLIKTRGQQVTLRCSSQSGHNTVSWYQQALGQGPQFIFQYYREEENGRGNFPPRFSGLQFPNYSSELNVNALELDDSALYLCASSTTRGNTGELFFGEGSRLTVL.

CDR3 sequence: CASSFRGGSADTQYF. CDR3 sequence (DNA): TGTGCCAGCAGCTTTCGGGGCGGGAGTGCGGATACGCAGTATTTT. The gene calls are TRBV7-3 and TRBJ2-3; 7 positions match TRBD2. The CDR3 is made up of 15 amino acids. Looked up from germline, CDR1 is SGHTA and CDR2 is FQGTGA. V lost 3 bases to trimming and J lost 6 bases; unmatched junction nucleotides: 9.

The chain uses TRBV30 and TRBJ2-1; maybe TRBD2 (6 bases). There are 15 residues in the CDR3. The germline CDR1 and CDR2 sequences are GTSNPN and SVGIG (reference sequence). V was pared by 3 bases and J by 1 base, with 13 bases between. The CDR3 is CAWRGPGLSYNEQFF. The CDR3 DNA follows: TGTGCCTGGAGGGGACCGGGACTTTCCTACAATGAGCAGTTCTTC.

The chain uses TRBV28 and TRBJ1-4; 9 bases line up with TRBD1. Germline V gene sequence: CDR1 MDHEN, CDR2 SYDVKM. V dropped 6 bases and J dropped 7; count of bases not matched to a gene: 12. The CDR3 loop spans 16 amino acids. The CDR3, as DNA: TGTGCCAGCAGCCCCACTCTGACAGGGGGTGGTGAAAAACTGTTTTTT. Translating gives CASSPTLTGGGEKLFF.

This sequence joins TRBV5-1 and TRBJ2-4; a weak D match, TRBD1 (6 bases). Per germline, CDR1 SGHRS and CDR2 YFSETQ. The V end was cut by 7 bases, the J end by 7 bases, with 15 bases between. This CDR3 contains 13 residues. CDR3 in DNA: TGCGCCAGCTCCGCCCACAGGGATAACATTCAGTACTTC. The encoded protein is CASSAHRDNIQYF.

The rearrangement uses TRBV28 and TRBJ1-4; TRBD1 aligns across 12 bases. The CDR3 is 15 amino acids. Germline CDR1 MDHEN, CDR2 SYDVKM. V shed 6 bases, J shed 8 bases, and the junction held 7 bases outside the gene matches. CDR3 DNA: TGTGCCAGCAGAGCTCCGGGACAGGGGGCGGAAAAACTGTTTTTT. This codes for CASRAPGQGAEKLFF.

The V gene is TRBV24-1, the J gene TRBJ2-6; no firm D call. The CDR3 has 15 residues. The V and J ends lost 4 bases and 0 bases respectively, with 6 bases between them. Germline V gene data show CDR1 as KGHDR and CDR2 as SFDVKD. CDR3: CATSDLSSGANVLTF. The CDR3 DNA reads as TGTGCCACCAGTGACCTGAGCTCTGGGGCCAACGTCCTGACTTTC.